The entry below gives a single T cell receptor beta chain sequence along with its context. Trimming took off 4 bases at V and 0 bases at J, with 23 bases between the two ends. The CDR3 is 19 amino acids. Germline V gives CDR1 SGHTA, CDR2 FQGTGA. The record originates from a study of T cell repertoires in cytomegalovirus infection. MiXCR, run by TCRdb on the reads, gives a single entry per CDR3 protein. The sample consists of 250,000 or so distinct CDR3 sequences, about 15% of them appearing once. The sample was CD8+ T cells from PBMCs. The receptor comes from a human donor in good health (CMV status not recorded). Some clones in this sample may be carry-over from other donors' samples. The chain joins TRBV7-3 to TRBJ2-3; perhaps TRBD1 as D (6 bases). CDR3 in DNA: TGTGCCAGCAGCTCGGTACCGGGACACGAACTTCCTAGCACAGATACGCAGTATTTT. This translates into CASSSVPGHELPSTDTQYF.